The text below deals with one T cell receptor beta chain. What it binds is unknown. This specimen belongs to a study of T cell responses to AZD1222 COVID-19 vaccine. Overall study results and limits: Clonal diversity was possibly underestimated; the donors were predominantly white British and more often female. Just a handful of AZD1222 recipients tested seropositive at baseline.

The CDR3 is made up of 14 amino acids. The V and J ends lost 7 bases and 6 bases, in that order; junction bases with no gene match: 9. Germline assignment: CDR1 SNHLY and CDR2 FYNNEI. Generated by immunoSEQ multiplex PCR, the TCRdb table keeps only in-frame clones and is missing some. The repertoire consists of 160,000 or so clones, with around 94% occurring once and the leading ten covering roughly 5.5%. The sequences come from peripheral blood, collected 28 days after the second AZD1222 dose. The TCR was taken from an adult who received the AZD1222 COVID-19 vaccine. The genes are TRBV2 and TRBJ1-5, with 7 bases aligning to TRBD1. CDR3 DNA sequence: TGTGCCAGCAACCGGGCAGGGGGAACTCAGCCCCAGCATTTT. Residues: CASNRAGGTQPQHF.